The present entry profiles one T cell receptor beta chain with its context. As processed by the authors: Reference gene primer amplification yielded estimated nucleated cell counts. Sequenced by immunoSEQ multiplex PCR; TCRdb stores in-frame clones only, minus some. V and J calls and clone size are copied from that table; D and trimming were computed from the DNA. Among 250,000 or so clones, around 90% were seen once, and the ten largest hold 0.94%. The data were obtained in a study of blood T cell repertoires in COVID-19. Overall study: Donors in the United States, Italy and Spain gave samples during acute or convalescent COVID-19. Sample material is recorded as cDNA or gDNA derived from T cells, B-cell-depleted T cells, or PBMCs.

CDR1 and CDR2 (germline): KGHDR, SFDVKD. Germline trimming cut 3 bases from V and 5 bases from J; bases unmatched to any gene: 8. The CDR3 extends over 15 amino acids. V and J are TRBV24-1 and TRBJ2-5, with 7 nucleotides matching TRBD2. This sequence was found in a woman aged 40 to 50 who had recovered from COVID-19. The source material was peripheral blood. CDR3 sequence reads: CATSDPSGTKETQYF. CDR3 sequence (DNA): TGTGCCACCAGTGATCCGAGCGGGACCAAGGAGACCCAGTACTTC.